This T cell receptor (beta chain) was profiled in a study of human T cells and chemical hapten exposure. Study-level findings and limits: Compared to controls, expanded TCRs made significantly more large clusters of similar CDR3s. Patch test score was positively correlated with the counts of TCRs that had expanded at PT1.

This clonotype was seen repeatedly, ten times or more. Its target is not known. Regarding time point: patch test 1, 2 weeks after DPC sensitization. Sample treatment: therapeutic diphenylcyclopropenone sensitization with weekly scalp DPC. Library construction involved attaching unique molecular identifiers to individual cDNA molecules, which allowed quantitative, reproducible TCR counting. In the authors' workflow: 95,638 TCRs per sample was the median, with a range of roughly 23,224 to 750,000. A single record per CDR3 protein comes from TCRdb applying MiXCR to the RACE reads. The V and J calls and clone size are TCRdb's, not the authors'. The sample holds 370,000 or so distinct CDR3 sequences, nearly 5% seen once. The CDR3 runs 13 residues. CDR1 DFQATT and CDR2 SNEGSKA come from the germline V gene (reference sequence). The V segment lost 5 bases and the J segment 6 bases; nucleotides outside the gene matches: 9.

Source: whole blood, taken in connection with sensitization to the hapten diphenylcyclopropenone (DPC). The clonotype comes from a woman between 50 and 59 years old with alopecia areata. Some clones in this sample may be carry-over from other donors' samples. The chain recombines TRBV20-1 with TRBJ2-5; 7 positions agree with TRBD2. CDR3 residues: CSAPRLAQQTQYF. DNA for the CDR3: TGCAGTGCTCCCCGACTAGCTCAACAGACCCAGTACTTC.